A single sample gave rise to the 2 T cell receptor beta chains below, sequenced in a study of T cells in Graves' hyperthyroidism and ophthalmopathy. TCR beta CDR3 regions were amplified from RNA transcripts. TCR CDR3 underwent first-round RT-PCR with the HTBI primer set. TCRdb reprocessed the multiplex PCR reads with MiXCR, giving one entry per CDR3 protein. Here the sample spans about 250,000 distinct CDR3 sequences, approximately 25% being singletons. Specimen: blood. The receptors shown here come from a woman aged 40-49 years with Graves' ophthalmopathy.

This clonotype was seen at least ten times. The chain employs TRBV20-1 and TRBJ2-3; D is perhaps TRBD1 (5 bases). CDR1 DFQATT and CDR2 SNEGSKA come from the germline V gene (reference sequence). CDR3 length equals 15 residues. V gave up 2 bases and J gave up 1 base, with 13 bases separating them. CDR3 nucleotides: TGCAGTGCTAGATCGATAGACAGTGGCACAGATACGCAGTATTTT. Translated, it gives CSARSIDSGTDTQYF.

Of note for this clonotype: A much larger clone is a single base away; this may be a read error. This chain links TRBV5-1 with TRBJ2-2; 10 nucleotides align to TRBD2. From germline, CDR1 is SGHRS and CDR2 YFSETQ. The CDR3 has 19 amino acids. The V segment lost 4 bases and the J segment 5 bases; nucleotides outside the gene matches: 17. CDR3 protein: CASSAPGASGSVGTGELFF. In nucleotides, the CDR3 is TGCGCCAGCAGCGCACCCGGGGCTAGCGGGAGCGTCGGAACCGGGGAGCTGTTTTTT. Combining the CDR3 with reference TRBV5-1 and TRBJ2-2 gives the whole variable domain KAGVTQTPRYLIKTRGQQVTLSCSPISGHRSVSWYQQTPGQGLQFLFEYFSETQRNKGNFPGRFSGRQFSNSRSEMNVSTLELGDSALYLCASSAPGASGSVGTGELFFGEGSRLTVL.